The sequence of this T cell receptor beta chain was determined in a study of control samples from healthy donors and cancer patients. This clone has only one observation. TCRdb's copy holds only in-frame clones and misses some; the assay was immunoSEQ multiplex PCR. This table has approximately 130,000 clones, around 87% appearing once. The CDR3 is made up of 16 amino acids. V was pared by 0 bases and J by 6 bases, with 12 bases between. Germline V CDR1 and CDR2: LGHDT, YNNKEL (reference sequence). The rearrangement links TRBV3-1 (or the pseudogene TRBV3-2) to TRBJ1-6; D not resolved. Material: blood. This receptor was taken from a man in his sixties in good health. Here the CDR3 reads CASSQEGTAFNSPLHF. The CDR3 coding sequence is TGTGCCAGCAGCCAAGAAGGAACAGCTTTTAATTCACCCCTCCACTTT.